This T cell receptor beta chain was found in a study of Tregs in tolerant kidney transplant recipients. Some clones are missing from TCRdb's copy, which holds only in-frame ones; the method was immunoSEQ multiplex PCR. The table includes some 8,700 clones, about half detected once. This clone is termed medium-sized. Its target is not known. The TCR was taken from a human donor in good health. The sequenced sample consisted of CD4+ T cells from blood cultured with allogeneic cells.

The chain's CDR3 is CASSYSSKSNEQYF. The CDR3 DNA sequence: TGTGCCAGCAGTTACTCATCTAAATCCAACGAGCAGTACTTC. V and J are TRBV6-5 and TRBJ2-7; the D is unclear. V lost 0 bases to trimming and J lost 5 bases, with 11 bases between them. The germline V gene encodes CDR1 MNHEY and CDR2 SVGAGI. CDR3 length: 14 amino acids.